This TCR beta chain was identified in a study of T cell responses to AZD1222 COVID-19 vaccine. TCRdb keeps only in-frame clones here, not all; method: immunoSEQ multiplex PCR. The data contain about 63,000 clones, about 85% of them singletons. CDR1 is SGHDT, CDR2 YYEEEE, per germline. This CDR3 is built from 12 residues. Notes on this clone: The junction does not match germline at one end; this may be a read error.

Sample: peripheral blood, taken on day 0 of AZD1222 vaccination. This chain joins TRBV5-6 and TRBJ1-6; no clear D. The TCR comes from an adult in good health. CDR3 nucleotide sequence: TGTGCCAGCACCTTGGACAATTCACCCCTCCACTTT. As protein: CASTLDNSPLHF.